Listed below are T cell receptor beta chains from one sample, sequenced in a study of cytomegalovirus exposure and HLA in healthy donors. Libraries were prepared by immunoSEQ multiplex PCR; TCRdb keeps only in-frame clonotypes and omits some of them. The sample carries 75,000 to 100,000 clones, under 75% recorded once. The source material was PBMCs. The source is a female donor in good health and CMV-seronegative. CDR3s include the opening cysteine and the closing phenylalanine or tryptophan. A row's size may be missing; if present it is once, few, many or a size class.

abundance	v_gene	j_gene	CDR3aa
NA	TRBV29-1	TRBJ2-5	CSVEEKREQYF
NA	TRBV5-5	TRBJ2-3	CASSLGGEGTDTQYF
NA	TRBV27	TRBJ1-2	CASSLSGVRGLYGYTF
NA	TRBV6-1	TRBJ1-5	CASTGQGAQPQHF
NA	TRBV27	TRBJ2-7	CASSFVGGGEQYF
NA	TRBV6-1	TRBJ1-5	CASSAGQGGYQPQHF
NA	TRBV6-4	TRBJ2-7	CASSPTGTGREQYF
NA	TRBV28	TRBJ1-1	CASIGSPDTEAFF
NA	TRBV6-1	TRBJ1-2	CASSEVGTPEDTF
NA	TRBV20-1	TRBJ2-3	CSVSRTDTQYF
NA	TRBV29-1	TRBJ1-2	CSGAGGYGYTF
once	TRBV9	TRBJ2-1	CASSVLGQGANEQFF
NA	TRBV18	TRBJ2-1	CASSPGQAYNEQFF
few	TRBV5-4	TRBJ2-1	CASSPTSATYNEQFF
few	TRBV15	TRBJ2-3	CATSESRKGATDTQYF
few	TRBV4-1	TRBJ2-1	CASSQPLAGLNNEQFF
few	TRBV7-2	TRBJ1-1	CASSSGKNTEAFF
NA	TRBV7-8	TRBJ1-5	CASSLAQGGRQPQHF
NA	TRBV2	TRBJ2-4	CASTGLAVAKNIQYF
NA	TRBV4-1	TRBJ2-1	CVSSPRASGRADEFF
few	TRBV2	TRBJ1-4	CASEEGTGGAGEKLFF
NA	TRBV19	TRBJ2-1	CASTGTRTKQFF
few	TRBV18	TRBJ2-3	CASSLAGGPDTQYF
NA	TRBV7-2	TRBJ1-2	CASSLVGQGYGYTF
NA	TRBV5-3	TRBJ2-1	CARLATTFYNEQFF
NA	TRBV11-2	TRBJ1-2	CASSLVAAGGGYTF
NA	TRBV2	TRBJ1-5	CASSKLRQGSNQPQHF
NA	TRBV13	TRBJ2-4	CASSARSGPNIQYF
NA	TRBV27	TRBJ1-5	CASSLQAGYNQPQHF
NA	TRBV7-9	TRBJ2-3	CASRWSTDTQYF